The rows below give T cell receptor beta chains drawn from one sample of a study of blood T cell repertoires in COVID-19. Data came from immunoSEQ multiplex PCR; TCRdb stores just in-frame clones and leaves some out. The repertoire holds 55,000 to 75,000 clones, with over 85% as singletons. Sequencing input: peripheral blood. The source is a man aged 60 to 75 with acute or convalescent COVID-19. The CDR3 runs from the conserved cysteine through the conserved F or W. Fields, in order: CDR3 DNA, CDR3 protein, V gene, clone size, J gene, D gene, CDR3 length. A D gene is named only where the DNA matches it firmly. The listing skips clone size in some rows; elsewhere it reads once, few, many or a size class.

cdr3_nt: TGTGCCAGCAGCTCCCTCCGTGAGGCCCGATCCACCGGGGAGCTGTTTTTT; cdr3_aa: CASSSLREARSTGELFF; v_call: TRBV4-2; clone_size: .; j_call: TRBJ2-2; d_call: .; cdr3_length: 17
cdr3_nt: TGTGCCAGCAGCCCTAGCGGGGGGGCCGGTGAGCAGTTCTTC; cdr3_aa: CASSPSGGAGEQFF; v_call: TRBV4-2; clone_size: .; j_call: TRBJ2-1; d_call: TRBD2; cdr3_length: 14
cdr3_nt: TGTGCCAGCAGCTTAGTGGGACAGGGCCAGCCCCAGCATTTT; cdr3_aa: CASSLVGQGQPQHF; v_call: TRBV7-9; clone_size: .; j_call: TRBJ1-5; d_call: TRBD1; cdr3_length: 14
cdr3_nt: TGTGCCAGCAGCTTTGGACGGGACTACTCCTATAATTCACCCCTCCACTTT; cdr3_aa: CASSFGRDYSYNSPLHF; v_call: TRBV11-2; clone_size: .; j_call: TRBJ1-6; d_call: .; cdr3_length: 17
cdr3_nt: TGTGCCAGCAGCCGGACAGGGGGTGTGGAGGCCAAAAACATTCAGTACTTC; cdr3_aa: CASSRTGGVEAKNIQYF; v_call: TRBV5-4; clone_size: .; j_call: TRBJ2-4; d_call: TRBD1; cdr3_length: 17
cdr3_nt: TGTGCCAGCAGTGAAGGGCGAAATCCTGCGGACATTCAGTACTTC; cdr3_aa: CASSEGRNPADIQYF; v_call: TRBV6-1; clone_size: .; j_call: TRBJ2-4; d_call: .; cdr3_length: 15
cdr3_nt: TGCGCCAGCAGCCAAGAAAGGGGGGGAAAAGGGCCCTACAATGAGCAGTTCTTC; cdr3_aa: CASSQERGGKGPYNEQFF; v_call: TRBV4-1; clone_size: .; j_call: TRBJ2-1; d_call: .; cdr3_length: 18
cdr3_nt: TGTGCCAGCAGCAAAAGCACAGGGGTGAATGAAAAACTGTTTTTT; cdr3_aa: CASSKSTGVNEKLFF; v_call: TRBV7-9; clone_size: .; j_call: TRBJ1-4; d_call: TRBD1; cdr3_length: 15
cdr3_nt: TGTGCCAGCAGCCGCGCCCGGGGGGTCGGGACTGAAGCTTTCTTT; cdr3_aa: CASSRARGVGTEAFF; v_call: TRBV7-2; clone_size: .; j_call: TRBJ1-1; d_call: .; cdr3_length: 15
cdr3_nt: TGCGCCAGCAGTGAGCGCAAACCCGGGACAGGCAGCACAGATACGCAGTATTTT; cdr3_aa: CASSERKPGTGSTDTQYF; v_call: TRBV10-1; clone_size: .; j_call: TRBJ2-3; d_call: TRBD1; cdr3_length: 18
cdr3_nt: TGTGCCAGCAGCTATAGCAGACCCCCGCGGTTGACCTACAATGAGCAGTTCTTC; cdr3_aa: CASSYSRPPRLTYNEQFF; v_call: TRBV5-5; clone_size: .; j_call: TRBJ2-1; d_call: .; cdr3_length: 18
cdr3_nt: TGTGCCAGCAGCTGGGGGGGACGGGAGACCCAGTACTTC; cdr3_aa: CASSWGGRETQYF; v_call: TRBV7-2; clone_size: .; j_call: TRBJ2-5; d_call: TRBD2; cdr3_length: 13
cdr3_nt: TGTGCCATCGCAGGGGCAACTAATGAAAAACTGTTTTTT; cdr3_aa: CAIAGATNEKLFF; v_call: TRBV10-3; clone_size: .; j_call: TRBJ1-4; d_call: .; cdr3_length: 13
cdr3_nt: TGTGCCAGCAGTTTATATCCCTCCCGCGGACAGGGGTTCTATAATTCACCCCTCCACTTT; cdr3_aa: CASSLYPSRGQGFYNSPLHF; v_call: TRBV27; clone_size: .; j_call: TRBJ1-6; d_call: TRBD1; cdr3_length: 20
cdr3_nt: TGTGCCAGCAGCCGAGGCGGGACAGCCGCTACATGGCAGTACTTC; cdr3_aa: CASSRGGTAATWQYF; v_call: TRBV11-2; clone_size: .; j_call: TRBJ2-7; d_call: .; cdr3_length: 15
cdr3_nt: TGCGCCAGCAGACTCGGCAGGGGATCAATAATATCACCCCTCCACTTT; cdr3_aa: CASRLGRGSIISPLHF; v_call: TRBV4-1; clone_size: few; j_call: TRBJ1-6; d_call: .; cdr3_length: 16
cdr3_nt: TGTGCCAGCAGTTTAAGTCTCGCGCAGGGCTCCAACTATGGCTACACCTTC; cdr3_aa: CASSLSLAQGSNYGYTF; v_call: TRBV7-2; clone_size: .; j_call: TRBJ1-2; d_call: .; cdr3_length: 17
cdr3_nt: TGTGCCACCAGTGCGACCGGGACTCCTGAGAGCGGCTACACCTTC; cdr3_aa: CATSATGTPESGYTF; v_call: TRBV24-1; clone_size: .; j_call: TRBJ1-2; d_call: .; cdr3_length: 15
cdr3_nt: TGTGCCAGCAGCTGGGGCCAGTCTAGGGATTCACCCCTCCACTTT; cdr3_aa: CASSWGQSRDSPLHF; v_call: TRBV5-6; clone_size: .; j_call: TRBJ1-6; d_call: .; cdr3_length: 15
cdr3_nt: TGCGCCAGCAGCGACCGGGACAGGGTGGGCAGTGGGGCAGCTCTCTCTGGGGCCAACGTCCTGACTTTC; cdr3_aa: CASSDRDRVGSGAALSGANVLTF; v_call: TRBV5-1; clone_size: .; j_call: TRBJ2-6; d_call: TRBD1; cdr3_length: 23
cdr3_nt: TGTGCCAGCAGTGAGAGGGATGTTCGATCCAACGTCCTGACTTTC; cdr3_aa: CASSERDVRSNVLTF; v_call: TRBV2; clone_size: .; j_call: TRBJ2-6; d_call: .; cdr3_length: 15
cdr3_nt: TGCAGCGTAGCGGGACCGAGGACCCTGTGGGGAAACACCATATATTTT; cdr3_aa: CSVAGPRTLWGNTIYF; v_call: TRBV29-1; clone_size: .; j_call: TRBJ1-3; d_call: .; cdr3_length: 16
cdr3_nt: TGTGCCAGCAGCCACTTAAATCAGCCCCAGCATTTT; cdr3_aa: CASSHLNQPQHF; v_call: TRBV3-1/TRBV3-2; clone_size: .; j_call: TRBJ1-5; d_call: .; cdr3_length: 12
cdr3_nt: TGTGCCAGCTCACCGAGCGGGTCTGGAAACACCATATATTTT; cdr3_aa: CASSPSGSGNTIYF; v_call: TRBV18; clone_size: .; j_call: TRBJ1-3; d_call: .; cdr3_length: 14